This TCR beta chain comes out of a study of T cell repertoires in cytomegalovirus infection. Study-wide points: Frequencies of public TCR beta families were cumulated, and this identified carriers of CMV plus the relevant HLA.

TCRdb re-called the reads with MiXCR, one entry per CDR3 protein. The data hold roughly 500,000 distinct CDR3 sequences, with approximately 11% observed a single time. This clonotype was seen many times. The antigen is undetermined. The source of this sequence is a human donor in good health (CMV status not recorded). Some clones in this sample may be carry-over from other donors' samples. Input material: PBMCs.

The CDR3 region has the DNA TGTGCCAGCAGTGCGGACAGGGATGATGGCTACACCTTC. Amino acid sequence: CASSADRDDGYTF. The chain links TRBV12-3 or TRBV12-4 to TRBJ1-2; TRBD1 agrees at 8 bases. Trimming took 5 bases from V and 6 from J; bases not matched to a gene: 5. The CDR3 is 13 residues long.